Ten or more counts support the clone carrying this T cell receptor beta chain. The antigen is unknown. One end of the junction is discordant with germline, which a read error may explain. A second about 7 to 11 cycle PCR used barcoded and J-beta primers. MiXCR, run by TCRdb on the 5' RACE reads, gives a single entry per CDR3 protein. The repertoire consists of fewer than 2,000,000 distinct CDR3 sequences, with around 36% occurring once and the leading ten covering 10% to 12%. Donors each provided about 9.5 milliliters of peripheral blood. This specimen comes from a study of blood T cells in healthy people across ages. CDR1 and CDR2 from the germline V gene are MNHEY and SMNVEV (reference sequence). The CDR3 loop spans 14 amino acids. General study findings and limits: Diversity figures based on one million T cells were deemed too low. Measured against age, TCR beta diversity per million T cells decreased in a roughly linear manner. In long-lived donors, naive CD4+ cell counts and diversity exceeded those of aged donors.

This chain links TRBV27 with TRBJ2-7, with TRBD1 matching 8 bases. The receptor was isolated from a woman aged 25 to 39 in good health. Sample: blood. The DNA for the CDR3 is TGCGCCAGCAGCTTGGGGACAGGACCCTACGAGCAGTACTTC. Protein product: CASSLGTGPYEQYF.